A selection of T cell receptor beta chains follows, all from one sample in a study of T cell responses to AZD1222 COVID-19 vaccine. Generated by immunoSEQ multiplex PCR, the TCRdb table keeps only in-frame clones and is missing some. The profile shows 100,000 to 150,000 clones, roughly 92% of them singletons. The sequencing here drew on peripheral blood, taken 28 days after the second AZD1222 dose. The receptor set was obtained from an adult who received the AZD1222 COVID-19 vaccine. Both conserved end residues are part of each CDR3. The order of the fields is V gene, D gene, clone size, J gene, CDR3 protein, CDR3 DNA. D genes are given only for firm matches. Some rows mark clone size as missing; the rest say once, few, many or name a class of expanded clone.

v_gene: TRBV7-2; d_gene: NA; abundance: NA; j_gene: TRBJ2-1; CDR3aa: CASSLTSLQYNEQFF; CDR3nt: TGTGCCAGCAGCTTAACCTCCCTGCAGTACAATGAGCAGTTCTTC
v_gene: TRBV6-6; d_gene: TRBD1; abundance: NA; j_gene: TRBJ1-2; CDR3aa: CASSYVGQGAYGYTF; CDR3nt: TGTGCCAGCAGTTACGTGGGACAGGGGGCCTATGGCTACACCTTC
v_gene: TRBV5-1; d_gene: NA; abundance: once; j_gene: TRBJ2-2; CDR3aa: CASTTGANTGELFF; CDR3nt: TGCGCCAGTACGACAGGAGCGAACACCGGGGAGCTGTTTTTT
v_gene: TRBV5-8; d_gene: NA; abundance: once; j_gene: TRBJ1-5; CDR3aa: CASSLGVNSNQPQHF; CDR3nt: TGTGCCAGCAGCTTGGGGGTTAATAGCAATCAGCCCCAGCATTTT
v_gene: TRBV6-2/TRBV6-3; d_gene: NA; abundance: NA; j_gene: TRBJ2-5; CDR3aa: CASSRPGWGETQYF; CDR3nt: TGTGCCAGCAGTCGGCCGGGATGGGGGGAGACCCAGTACTTC
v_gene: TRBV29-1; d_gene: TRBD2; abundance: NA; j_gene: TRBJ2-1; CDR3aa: CSVEGLAGGSTYNEQFF; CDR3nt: TGCAGCGTTGAAGGGCTAGCGGGAGGGTCTACATACAATGAGCAGTTCTTC
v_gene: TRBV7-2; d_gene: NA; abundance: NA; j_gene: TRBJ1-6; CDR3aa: CASSLVGTPILNSPLHF; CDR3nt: TGTGCCAGCAGCTTAGTAGGGACCCCCATATTGAATTCACCCCTCCACTTT
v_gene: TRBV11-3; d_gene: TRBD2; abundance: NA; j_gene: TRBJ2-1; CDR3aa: CASSSQGLAVYNEQFF; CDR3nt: TGTGCCAGCAGCTCCCAGGGACTAGCGGTGTACAATGAGCAGTTCTTC
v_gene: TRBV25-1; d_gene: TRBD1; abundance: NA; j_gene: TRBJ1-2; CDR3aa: CASSDGTVGYTF; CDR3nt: TGTGCCAGCAGTGATGGGACAGTCGGCTACACCTTC
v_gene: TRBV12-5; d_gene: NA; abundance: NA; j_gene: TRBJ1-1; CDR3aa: CASGLRENTEAFF; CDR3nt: TGTGCTAGTGGTTTGAGGGAGAACACTGAAGCTTTCTTT
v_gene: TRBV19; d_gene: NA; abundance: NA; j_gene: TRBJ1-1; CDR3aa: CASSIGDTLNTEAFF; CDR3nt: TGTGCCAGTAGTATTGGGGACACATTGAACACTGAAGCTTTCTTT